The 12 T cell receptor beta chains reported below all come from one sample, sequenced in a study of cytomegalovirus exposure and HLA in healthy donors. PCR primers comprised 60 Vbeta and 13 Jbeta primers. The assay was immunoSEQ multiplex PCR, and TCRdb's table has in-frame clones only and misses some. Of about 98,000 clones listed, around 63% are singletons. Material for sequencing was PBMCs. These receptors came from a human donor in good health.

Only a few counts were recorded for this clone. The chain employs TRBV5-1 and TRBJ2-2; the D gene is possibly TRBD2 (5 bases). CDR1 and CDR2 from the germline V gene are SGHRS and YFSETQ. The CDR3 extends over 15 amino acids. Trimming removed 1 base from V and 1 base from J, with 8 bases in between. The DNA for the CDR3 is TGCGCCAGCAGCTTGATCGAGGGGAACACCGGGGAGCTGTTTTTT. Translated: CASSLIEGNTGELFF.

The chain recombines TRBV15 with TRBJ1-2; D possibly corresponds to TRBD1 (6 bases). The germline V gene encodes CDR1 LNHNV and CDR2 YYDKDF (reference sequence). Trimming pared 0 bases from V and 8 bases from J, leaving 25 bases between. This CDR3 contains 18 residues. As DNA, the CDR3 is TGTGCCACCAGCAGAGATCGGGGGGGCCAGAGCATCGTTAACGGCTACACCTTC. Translated, it gives CATSRDRGGQSIVNGYTF.

The genes are TRBV9 and TRBJ1-6; D gene unclear. Trimming stripped 5 bases from V and 2 bases from J, with 5 bases between. Germline V gene lookup returns CDR1 SGDLS and CDR2 YYNGEE. The CDR3 consists of 13 residues. CDR3 in DNA: TGTGCCAGCAGTGCAGCCTATAATTCACCCCTCCACTTT. Its protein is CASSAAYNSPLHF.

The V call is TRBV18, the J call TRBJ2-3; 11 nucleotides agree with TRBD2. CDR1 KGHSH and CDR2 LQKENI come from the germline V gene. This CDR3 region has 18 residues. The V segment lost 0 bases and the J segment 6 bases; nucleotides outside the gene matches: 11. CDR3 coding DNA: TGTGCCAGCTCACCACCGGGGACTAGCGGACCCCGAGGGGATACGCAGTATTTT. Translating gives CASSPPGTSGPRGDTQYF.

The V call is TRBV5-6, the J call TRBJ2-5; D may be TRBD2 (6 bases). This CDR3 is built from 13 residues. Looked up from germline, CDR1 is SGHDT and CDR2 is YYEEEE. The V gene lost 0 bases and the J gene lost 5 bases, with 8 bases spanning the gap. CDR3 DNA sequence: TGTGCCAGCAGCTTGGTCGGGGGTGAGACCCAGTACTTC. It encodes CASSLVGGETQYF.

This clone was counted a few times. The chain has TRBV6-6 and TRBJ2-7, with 7 bases that match TRBD1. J was trimmed by 3 bases and V by 4 bases; bases with no gene match: 6. In germline, CDR1 is MNHNY, CDR2 SVGAGI (reference sequence). The CDR3 is made up of 14 amino acids. In DNA, the CDR3 is TGTGCCAGCAGTTCGAGGGGGACAGACTACGAGCAGTACTTC. Residues: CASSSRGTDYEQYF.

As DNA, the CDR3 is TGCGCCAGCAGCCGCGGGGTGAAGGCTGAAAAACTGTTTTTT. It codes for CASSRGVKAEKLFF. This chain links TRBV5-1 with TRBJ1-4; D gene uncertain. The CDR3 has 14 residues. Trimming pared 4 bases from V and 7 bases from J, leaving 14 bases between. Germline CDR1 SGHRS, CDR2 YFSETQ.

V usage is TRBV4-1 and J usage is TRBJ2-5; 7 bases align to TRBD2. CDR3 length: 16 residues. After removal of 3 bases from V and 2 bases from J, the junction contained 9 bases not matched to a gene. Germline assignment: CDR1 MGHRA and CDR2 YSYEKL. This chain's CDR3 is CASSHPAGRRQETQYF. DNA of the CDR3: TGCGCCAGCAGCCACCCAGCGGGAAGGAGGCAAGAGACCCAGTACTTC.

CDR3 amino acids: CASKAGGADTQYF. CDR3 coding DNA: TGCGCCAGCAAAGCGGGTGGGGCAGATACGCAGTATTTT. The chain couples TRBV10-2 to TRBJ2-3; D is possibly TRBD2 (6 bases). The CDR3 is 13 amino acids. Germline CDR1 reads WSHSY; CDR2 reads SAAADI. Trimming removed 7 bases at V and 4 bases at J, with 12 bases between.

This clone was picked up a small number of times. This rearrangement joins TRBV28 to TRBJ1-1, with 7 bases matching TRBD1. Germline lookup yields CDR1 MDHEN and CDR2 SYDVKM. The J segment lost 2 bases and the V segment lost 6 bases, leaving 3 bases of the junction unmatched. There are 13 residues in the CDR3. The CDR3 region is CASSYRGNTEAFF. The DNA of the CDR3 is TGTGCCAGCAGCTACAGGGGAAACACTGAAGCTTTCTTT.

The V and J genes are TRBV15 and TRBJ2-5; no definite D call. Germline CDR1 and CDR2: LNHNV and YYDKDF (reference sequence). V was shortened by 5 bases and J by 5 bases, with 18 bases between the two germline ends. The CDR3 contains 15 residues. The CDR3 coding sequence is TGTGCCACCAGCTCCCCAGGCCACCCTCGGGAGACCCAGTACTTC. This codes for CATSSPGHPRETQYF. The full variable domain, rest sourced from reference TRBV15 and TRBJ2-5, is DAMVIQNPRYQVTQFGKPVTLSCSQTLNHNVMYWYQQKSSQAPKLLFHYYDKDFNNEADTPDNFQSRRPNTSFCFLDIRSPGLGDTAMYLCATSSPGHPRETQYFGPGTRLLVL.

This clone has a handful of counts. The chain links TRBV7-6 to TRBJ1-5; D gene unclear. This CDR3 has 15 amino acids. Germline CDR1 SGHVS, CDR2 FNYEAQ. Trimming left V 4 bases short and J 4 bases short, with 14 bases between. The CDR3 sequence: CASSWPGERNQPQHF. The CDR3, as DNA: TGTGCCAGCAGCTGGCCGGGAGAAAGAAATCAGCCCCAGCATTTT.